Below, one T cell receptor beta chain is given with its context. This entry belongs to a study of graft-versus-host responses after intestinal transplantation. Study observations and caveats: Individuals carrying graft-donor T cell macrochimerism showed high graft-versus-host to host-versus-graft clonal ratios in allografts.

Trimming pared 0 bases from V and 0 bases from J, leaving 12 bases between. Germline V CDR1 and CDR2: MNHNS, SASEGT. This CDR3 has 18 amino acids. Assay used: immunoSEQ multiplex PCR; TCRdb lists only in-frame clones, some missing. Of 20,000 to 25,000 clones listed, 50% to 65% are singletons. The sequence was obtained from a human patient who received an intestinal transplant. V usage is TRBV6-1 and J usage is TRBJ1-6; D ambiguous. The sample here was alloreactive CD4+ T cells from a mixed lymphocyte reaction culture, taken before intestinal transplant. As to subset: CFSE-low proliferating T cells sorted from roughly six-day pre-transplant mixed lymphocyte reaction (GvH or HvG direction). Written as DNA, the CDR3 is TGTGCCAGCAGTGAAGCGGTAGTAGGGAGCTCCTATAATTCACCCCTCCACTTT. Residues: CASSEAVVGSSYNSPLHF.